The source of this T cell receptor beta chain is a study of blood T cell repertoires in COVID-19 (dated by TCRdb to about 2020). The study in broad terms: Samples covering the acute and convalescent phases of COVID-19 were provided by collaborators in the United States, Italy and Spain. The prospective study material was composed of cDNA or gDNA derived from T cells, B-cell-depleted T cells, or PBMCs. Where HLA class I and class II types were available, the types were taken from metadata supplied by the sample provider, not from assay-based typing. The samples were drawn from the first 160 participants of the ongoing ImmuneRACE study and from 1,200 or so subjects provided by 6 global collaborators. Deeply sampled blood TCRbeta repertoires from subjects exposed to, actively infected with, or recovered from COVID-19 were included in the dataset. The repertoires were released in a freely available public database intended as a resource for research on the immune response to SARS-CoV-2. The sample metadata nearly always contained a de-identified subject ID, COVID-19 status, age in years and sex. The research as a whole found: The amount of clinical and demographic metadata varied by source and participant and was provided uncurated.

TCRbeta CDR3 regions were amplified from genomic DNA using the immunoSEQ Assay, a bias-controlled multiplex PCR. The authors' analysis ran thus. Nucleated cell counts per sample were estimated from amplification of reference gene primers within the assay. To quantify the absolute abundance of each unique TCRbeta CDR3 rearrangement, sequence reads were collapsed and filtered. Productive Simpson clonality was computed per sample as the square root of Simpson's diversity index over productive rearrangements. The source is immuneACCESS, and TCRdb retained only in-frame sequences with V and J called. Part of the clones is not carried over; for the studies checked, unresolved V genes explain less than half of this, and the remainder is unexplained. The DNA was the basis for D and trimming; V, J and clone size are from that table. The sample table records approximately 300,000 clones; roughly 90% of these occur just once. The ten largest clones capture approximately 6.8% of the sample.

One collaborating source in Seattle enrolled patients during active infection and followed them longitudinally through the course of disease. The collaborating institutions used their own protocols to collect whole blood in K2EDTA tubes. For TCRbeta analysis, collaborators shipped samples in one of three forms: frozen whole blood, isolated PBMCs, or DNA extracted from either of those sample types. From the cysteine through the phenylalanine, the CDR3 covers 13 amino acids. Just CDR3 DNA is preserved here, 39 bases in frame from base 1. V sheds 1 base and J sheds 7 bases, leaving 9 bases between their ends. CDR1 and CDR2, looked up from the germline V gene (reference sequence), are SGHNT and YYREEE. As concerns this clone: It has no known antigen specificity. No qualities accompany the bases; no much larger clone lies one base away.

This sequence uses TRBV5-4 and TRBJ2-1; perhaps TRBD1 is the D gene, with 5 bases matching. This TCR derives from a woman under 40 with COVID-19, enrolled during active disease. The sample was peripheral blood. The DNA is as follows: TGTGCCAGCAGCTTGTGGGGCTTAAATGAGCAGTTCTTC. Translation gives CASSLWGLNEQFF.